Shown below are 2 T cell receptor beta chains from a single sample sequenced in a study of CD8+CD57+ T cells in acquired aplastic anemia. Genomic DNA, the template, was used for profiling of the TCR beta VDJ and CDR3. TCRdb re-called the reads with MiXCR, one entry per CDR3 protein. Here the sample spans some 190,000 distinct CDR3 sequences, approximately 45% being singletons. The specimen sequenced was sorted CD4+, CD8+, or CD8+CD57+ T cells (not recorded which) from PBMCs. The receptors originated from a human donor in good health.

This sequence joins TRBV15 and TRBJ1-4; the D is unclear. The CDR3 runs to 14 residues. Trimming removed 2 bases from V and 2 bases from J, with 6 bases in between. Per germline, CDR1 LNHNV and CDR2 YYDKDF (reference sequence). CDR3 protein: CATSRPPTNEKLFF. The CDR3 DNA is TGTGCCACCAGCAGACCGCCCACTAATGAAAAACTGTTTTTT. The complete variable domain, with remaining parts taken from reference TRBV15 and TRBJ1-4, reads DAMVIQNPRYQVTQFGKPVTLSCSQTLNHNVMYWYQQKSSQAPKLLFHYYDKDFNNEADTPDNFQSRRPNTSFCFLDIRSPGLGDTAMYLCATSRPPTNEKLFFGSGTQLSVL.

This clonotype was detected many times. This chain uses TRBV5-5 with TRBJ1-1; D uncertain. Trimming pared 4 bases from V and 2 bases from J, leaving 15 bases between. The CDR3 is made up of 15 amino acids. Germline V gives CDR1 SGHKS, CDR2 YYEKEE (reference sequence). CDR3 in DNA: TGTGCCAGCAGCCCACAAACCACAGCTAACACTGAAGCTTTCTTT. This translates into CASSPQTTANTEAFF.